The clone carrying this T cell receptor (beta chain) was seen only a few times. This record belongs to a study of blood T cell repertoires in COVID-19. Study summary: T cells, B-cell-depleted T cells, or PBMCs provided the cDNA or gDNA that served as material.

Original handling: Amplification of reference gene primers provided the estimated nucleated cell counts. TCRdb's copy holds only in-frame clones and misses some; the assay was immunoSEQ multiplex PCR. V and J calls and clone size are given by that table; D and trimming were obtained from the DNA. This sample has under 200,000 clones, with 88% found just once. This CDR3 has 14 amino acids. The germline gives CDR1 MNHEY, CDR2 SMNVEV (reference sequence). V lost 6 bases and J lost 5; bases outside the gene matches: 7. The receptor was isolated from a man aged 35 to 55 with active or convalescent COVID-19. The sequenced sample was peripheral blood. The rearrangement uses TRBV27 and TRBJ1-3, with 7 positions matching TRBD1. This CDR3 reads CASSALDRRNTIYF. The CDR3, as DNA: TGTGCCAGCAGCGCCCTGGACAGGAGAAACACCATATATTTT.